The next 21 T cell receptor beta chains were all read from a single sample in a study of cytomegalovirus exposure and HLA in healthy donors. PCR involved 60 Vbeta and 13 Jbeta primers. Only in-frame clones appear in the TCRdb table, and some are missing; sequencing was by immunoSEQ multiplex PCR. The table lists about 130,000 clones, approximately 80% of them singletons. The sample was PBMCs. The receptor source for this set is a woman between 40 and 55 years old in good health and CMV-seronegative.

The J gene is TRBJ2-7, the V gene TRBV2; 7 nucleotides agree with TRBD2. CDR3 length equals 16 residues. Germline V gene lookup returns CDR1 SNHLY and CDR2 FYNNEI. Germline trimming cut 3 bases from V and 2 bases from J; bases unmatched to any gene: 10. CDR3 amino acids: CASSDHWTSQTYEQYF. The CDR3 DNA sequence: TGTGCCAGCAGTGACCATTGGACTAGTCAAACCTACGAGCAGTACTTC.

The chain carries TRBV19 and TRBJ1-1; tentative D call: TRBD1 (6 bases). Trimming left V 10 bases short and J 4 bases short, with 19 bases between. The CDR3 is made up of 14 amino acids. CDR1 LNHDA and CDR2 SQIVND come from the germline V gene (reference sequence). CDR3 bases: TGTGCCACCGCGAACACAGGGCTGCCCACTGAAGCTTTCTTT. The encoded protein is CATANTGLPTEAFF.

V and J are TRBV20-1 and TRBJ2-5; TRBD1 aligns across 7 bases. The trim removed 6 bases at V and 3 bases at J, leaving 1 base unmatched. The germline CDR1 and CDR2 sequences are DFQATT and SNEGSKA (reference sequence). The CDR3 loop spans 11 amino acids. The DNA of the CDR3 is TGCAGTGCAGGGACAGAAGAGACCCAGTACTTC. It encodes CSAGTEETQYF.

This rearrangement joins TRBV5-4 to TRBJ1-1, with D perhaps TRBD1 (6 bases). Germline assignment: CDR1 SGHNT and CDR2 YYREEE (reference sequence). The CDR3 runs 18 residues. V was cut by 0 bases and J by 0 bases, with 18 bases left in between. DNA of the CDR3: TGTGCCAGCAGCTTGGGACCAGGGGCGGATTCGTTGAACACTGAAGCTTTCTTT. Its protein product is CASSLGPGADSLNTEAFF. The variable domain in full, with the rest retrieved from reference TRBV5-4 and TRBJ1-1, is ETGVTQSPTHLIKTRGQQVTLRCSSQSGHNTVSWYQQALGQGPQFIFQYYREEENGRGNFPPRFSGLQFPNYSSELNVNALELDDSALYLCASSLGPGADSLNTEAFFGQGTRLTVV.

This clone was recorded only once. The chain is built from TRBV2 and TRBJ2-1; the D gene is possibly TRBD2 (6 bases). Looked up from germline, CDR1 is SNHLY and CDR2 is FYNNEI. The V end was cut by 7 bases, the J end by 2 bases, with 15 bases between. This CDR3 contains 15 residues. This CDR3 is CASNGGARPYNEQFF. As DNA, the CDR3 is TGTGCCAGCAACGGGGGAGCGAGACCCTACAATGAGCAGTTCTTC.

This clone was observed once. The chain couples TRBV6-6 to TRBJ2-3, with D possibly being TRBD2 (7 bases). Germline CDR1 and CDR2: MNHNY and SVGAGI (reference sequence). The germline V and J ends were trimmed by 5 bases and 1 base, with 16 bases remaining between them. CDR3 length equals 16 residues. The CDR3 sequence is CASSPGGAGGTDTQYF. The CDR3 DNA sequence: TGTGCCAGCAGTCCCGGGGGCGCGGGGGGCACAGATACGCAGTATTTT.

In its sample, this clone was seen once. The chain has TRBV5-1 and TRBJ1-1; TRBD1 is a possible D gene (6 bases). V lost 3 bases and J lost 0, with 12 bases in between. The CDR3 sequence is 15 residues long. CDR1 is SGHRS, CDR2 YFSETQ, per germline. The CDR3 nucleotides read TGCGCCAGCAGCTATCCCGGACAGATGAACACTGAAGCTTTCTTT. This gives the protein CASSYPGQMNTEAFF. Full variable domain (rest looked up from reference TRBV5-1 and TRBJ1-1): KAGVTQTPRYLIKTRGQQVTLSCSPISGHRSVSWYQQTPGQGLQFLFEYFSETQRNKGNFPGRFSGRQFSNSRSEMNVSTLELGDSALYLCASSYPGQMNTEAFFGQGTRLTVV.

The genes are TRBV19 and TRBJ2-1; TRBD2 is a possible D gene (6 bases). V lost 6 bases and J lost 15, with 18 bases in between. CDR3 size: 12 residues. Germline CDR1 is LNHDA and CDR2 is SQIVND (reference sequence). DNA of the CDR3: TGTGCCAGTAGCCTAGACGGGAGATTGTGGTTCTTC. It specifies CASSLDGRLWFF.

The DNA for the CDR3 is TGTGCCAGTAGTAGTCGACAGGGCCCCAATCAGCCCCAGCATTTT. This encodes CASSSRQGPNQPQHF. The chain combines TRBV19 with TRBJ1-5; TRBD1 agrees at 7 bases. CDR1 is LNHDA and CDR2 is SQIVND in the germline V gene (reference sequence). Losses at the gene ends were 4 bases for V and 3 bases for J; bases not matched to a gene: 6. CDR3 length: 15 amino acids.

The chain employs TRBV28 and TRBJ2-5; D remains unclear. CDR1 and CDR2 from the germline V gene are MDHEN and SYDVKM. Deletions cut 3 bases from V and 5 bases from J, with 10 bases between. The CDR3 sequence is 13 residues long. Here the CDR3 reads CASSFTSLETQYF. The DNA of the CDR3 is TGTGCCAGCAGTTTCACATCATTGGAGACCCAGTACTTC.

V gene TRBV7-3 combines with J gene TRBJ2-3; 12 bases fit TRBD2. The germline gives CDR1 SGHTA, CDR2 FQGTGA. The CDR3 loop spans 16 amino acids. V shed 5 bases and J 5 bases; nucleotides not matched to a gene: 8. The CDR3 DNA sequence: TGTGCCAGCAGCCCAAGGCTAGCGGGAGGGCGAGATACGCAGTATTTT. Its translation is CASSPRLAGGRDTQYF. Filled out from reference TRBV7-3 and TRBJ2-3, the complete variable domain reads GAGVSQTPSNKVTEKGKYVELRCDPISGHTALYWYRQSLGQGPEFLIYFQGTGAADDSGLPNDRFFAVRPEGSVSTLKIQRTERGDSAVYLCASSPRLAGGRDTQYFGPGTRLTVL.

This sequence joins TRBV9 and TRBJ1-2, with a possible D match to TRBD1 (6 bases). CDR1 SGDLS and CDR2 YYNGEE come from the germline V gene. CDR3 length equals 15 residues. The V gene lost 2 bases and the J gene lost 0 bases, with 11 bases spanning the gap. The DNA of the CDR3 is TGTGCCAGCAGCGTTCGGACAGAAGCTAACTATGGCTACACCTTC. Its protein product is CASSVRTEANYGYTF.

This rearrangement joins TRBV6-5 to TRBJ1-1, with 10 bases identical to TRBD1. The CDR3 length is 16 residues. J lost 0 bases, V lost 0 bases, and 1 base had no gene match. Germline V CDR1 and CDR2: MNHEY, SVGAGI. CDR3 nucleotide sequence: TGTGCCAGCAGTTACTCGGGGACAGGGGTGAACACTGAAGCTTTCTTT. Translated: CASSYSGTGVNTEAFF.

This clone was observed once. V gene TRBV10-3 combines with J gene TRBJ2-1, with 7 bases matching TRBD2. J was trimmed by 8 bases and V by 6 bases; bases with no gene match: 7. The CDR3 consists of 13 residues. In germline, CDR1 is ENHRY, CDR2 SYGVKD. The CDR3 region is CAISPTSSHEQFF. In DNA form, the CDR3 reads TGTGCCATCAGCCCGACTAGCTCCCATGAGCAGTTCTTC.

About this clone itself: Other nucleotide sequences in the sample specify the same CDR3. The J gene is TRBJ1-2, the V gene TRBV4-3; D is unclear. Between the trimmed V and J ends, which lost 0 bases and 5 bases, there was a span of 10 bases. The CDR3 length is 14 residues. Germline V gene lookup returns CDR1 LGHNA and CDR2 YSLEER. The CDR3: CASSQDRSTYGYTF. The CDR3 DNA follows: TGCGCCAGCAGCCAAGATAGGAGCACGTATGGCTACACCTTC.

A remark on this clone: Its ends do not fully match the called genes, so a read error is possible. J is TRBJ2-7 and V is TRBV18; 8 nucleotides match TRBD1. The CDR3 has 15 amino acids. CDR1 and CDR2 from the germline V gene are KGHSH and LQKENI. The CDR3 nucleotides read TGTGCCAGCTCCCCACTGACAGGGGACGTAAACGAGCAGTACTTC. As protein: CASSPLTGDVNEQYF.

The sample holds one count of this clone. V is TRBV28 and J is TRBJ2-2, with 8 bases matching TRBD2. Germline V lookup: CDR1 MDHEN, CDR2 SYDVKM. The CDR3 totals 15 residues. V was clipped by 5 bases and J by 1 base; unmatched bases: 3. In DNA, the CDR3 is TGTGCCAGCAGTGGCGGGGGGAGGAACACCGGGGAGCTGTTTTTT. Protein product: CASSGGGRNTGELFF.

This clone has more than one count but fewer than ten. This chain connects TRBV28 to TRBJ1-5; possible D gene TRBD1, 5 bases. CDR3 length: 15 amino acids. CDR1 is MDHEN, CDR2 SYDVKM, per germline. Trimming shortened V by 2 bases and J by 0 bases, and 8 bases separated the two germline ends. CDR3 loop: CASSLVDSSNQPQHF. The CDR3 bases are TGTGCCAGCAGTTTAGTTGACAGTAGCAATCAGCCCCAGCATTTT.

The CDR3 coding sequence is TGTGCCACAGAAGGAGTGAAAGCTTTCTTT. It codes for CATEGVKAFF. The V call is TRBV7-9, the J call TRBJ1-1; D is ambiguous. Germline V gene data show CDR1 as SEHNR and CDR2 as FQNEAQ (reference sequence). This CDR3 region has 10 residues. V lost 10 bases, J lost 9 bases, and 12 bases lay in between.

This clone has only a few counts. The chain employs TRBV6-5 and TRBJ2-7; D perhaps matches TRBD2 (5 bases). CDR1 and CDR2 (germline): MNHEY, SVGAGI. There are 14 residues in the CDR3. Between the trimmed V and J ends, which lost 2 bases and 0 bases, there was a span of 8 bases. For the CDR3, the DNA is TGTGCCAGCAGTTACCGGGGTAGCTCCTACGAGCAGTACTTC. It is translated as CASSYRGSSYEQYF.

There are a few counts of this clone. The J gene is TRBJ2-7, the V gene TRBV19; 9 positions match TRBD1. CDR1 LNHDA and CDR2 SQIVND come from the germline V gene (reference sequence). This CDR3 comprises 15 residues. V trimming: 9 bases; J trimming: 2 bases; junction bases outside the gene matches: 11. The CDR3 protein is CASSLHGQGTYEQYF. CDR3 in DNA: TGTGCCAGCAGCCTCCATGGACAGGGGACCTACGAGCAGTACTTC.